This note documents a single TCR beta chain sequence. Participants' reported clinical history set cohort assignment. In Cohort 3, a recovered donor had either two negative PCRs, clearance, or symptom resolution. This sample is part of a study of blood T cell repertoires in COVID-19. Measured with immunoSEQ multiplex PCR; TCRdb has only the in-frame clones, and not every one. The data contain approximately 300,000 clones, more than 85% of them singletons. Material for sequencing was PBMCs or T cells enriched from blood (not recorded which). The receptor comes from a woman in her twenties or thirties who had recovered from COVID-19.

The CDR3: CASSPGSGMRSGNTIYF. The CDR3 region has the DNA TGTGCCAGCAGCCCTGGTTCAGGGATGCGCTCTGGAAACACCATATATTTT. This sequence joins TRBV3-1 (or the pseudogene TRBV3-2) and TRBJ1-3; D perhaps matches TRBD1 (5 bases). V was trimmed by 4 bases and J by 0 bases, leaving 16 bases between them. Germline assignment: CDR1 LGHDT and CDR2 YNNKEL (reference sequence). The CDR3 sequence is 17 residues long.